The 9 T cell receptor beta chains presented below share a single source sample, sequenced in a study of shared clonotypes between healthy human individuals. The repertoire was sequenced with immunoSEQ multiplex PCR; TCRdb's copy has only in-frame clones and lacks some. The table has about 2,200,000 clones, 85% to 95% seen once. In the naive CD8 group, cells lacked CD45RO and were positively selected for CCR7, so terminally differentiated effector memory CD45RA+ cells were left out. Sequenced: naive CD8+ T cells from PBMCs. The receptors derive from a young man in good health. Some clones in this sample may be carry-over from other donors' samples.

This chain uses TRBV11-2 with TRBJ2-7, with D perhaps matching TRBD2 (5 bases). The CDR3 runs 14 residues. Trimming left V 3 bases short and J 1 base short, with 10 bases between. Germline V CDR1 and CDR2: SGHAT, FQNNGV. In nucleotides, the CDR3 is TGTGCCAGCAGCTTGGGAGTCCCTTCCTACGAGCAGTACTTC. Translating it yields CASSLGVPSYEQYF.

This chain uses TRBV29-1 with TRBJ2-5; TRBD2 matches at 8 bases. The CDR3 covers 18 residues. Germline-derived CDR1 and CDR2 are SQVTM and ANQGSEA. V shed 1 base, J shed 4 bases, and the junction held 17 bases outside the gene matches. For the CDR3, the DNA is TGCAGCGTTGAAGGTGGGGGTAATAGCGGGGACTGGATAGAGACCCAGTACTTC. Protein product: CSVEGGGNSGDWIETQYF.

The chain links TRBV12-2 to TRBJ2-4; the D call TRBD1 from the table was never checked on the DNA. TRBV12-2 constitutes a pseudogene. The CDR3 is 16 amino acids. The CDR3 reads CASRLNNRVAKNIQYF. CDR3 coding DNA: TGTGCAAGTCGCTTAAATAACAGGGTAGCCAAAAACATTCAGTACTTC.

The CDR3 DNA follows: TGTGCCAGCCACAGCGGGAGCGACGAGCAGTACTTC. Translated, it gives CASHSGSDEQYF. V is TRBV27 and J is TRBJ2-7; 8 positions match TRBD2. Germline V CDR1 and CDR2: MNHEY, SMNVEV (reference sequence). There are 12 residues in the CDR3. V shed 8 bases, J shed 5 bases, and the junction held 5 bases outside the gene matches.

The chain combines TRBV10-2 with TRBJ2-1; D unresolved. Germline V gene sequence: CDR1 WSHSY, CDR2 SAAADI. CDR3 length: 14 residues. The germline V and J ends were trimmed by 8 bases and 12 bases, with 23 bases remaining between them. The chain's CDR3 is CASETSGRTYGQFF. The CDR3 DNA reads TGCGCCAGCGAGACTTCGGGCCGCACATACGGGCAGTTCTTC.

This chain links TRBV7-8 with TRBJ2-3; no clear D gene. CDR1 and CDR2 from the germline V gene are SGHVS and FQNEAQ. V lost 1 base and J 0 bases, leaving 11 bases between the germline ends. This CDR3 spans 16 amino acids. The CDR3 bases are TGTGCCAGCAGCTTAGAACGGAGAACTAGCACAGATACGCAGTATTTT. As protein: CASSLERRTSTDTQYF.

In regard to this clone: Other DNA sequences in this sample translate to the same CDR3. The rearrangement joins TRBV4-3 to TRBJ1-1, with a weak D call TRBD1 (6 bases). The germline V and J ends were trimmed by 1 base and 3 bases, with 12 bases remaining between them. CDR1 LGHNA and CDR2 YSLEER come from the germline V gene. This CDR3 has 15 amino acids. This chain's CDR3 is CASSQVWGPDTEAFF. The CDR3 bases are TGCGCCAGCAGCCAAGTTTGGGGGCCAGACACTGAAGCTTTCTTT.

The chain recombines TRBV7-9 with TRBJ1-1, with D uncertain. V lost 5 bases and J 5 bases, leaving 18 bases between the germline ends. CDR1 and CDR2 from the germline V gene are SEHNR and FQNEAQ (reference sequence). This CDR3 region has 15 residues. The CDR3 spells CASSPTGLGATEAFF. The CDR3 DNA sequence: TGTGCCAGCAGCCCTACCGGACTCGGAGCTACTGAAGCTTTCTTT.

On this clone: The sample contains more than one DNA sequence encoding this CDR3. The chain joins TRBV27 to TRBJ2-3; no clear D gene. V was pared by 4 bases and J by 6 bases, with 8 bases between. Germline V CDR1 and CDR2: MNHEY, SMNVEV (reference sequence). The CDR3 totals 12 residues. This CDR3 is CASSSLLDTQYF. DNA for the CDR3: TGTGCCAGCAGTTCCTTATTGGATACGCAGTATTTT.